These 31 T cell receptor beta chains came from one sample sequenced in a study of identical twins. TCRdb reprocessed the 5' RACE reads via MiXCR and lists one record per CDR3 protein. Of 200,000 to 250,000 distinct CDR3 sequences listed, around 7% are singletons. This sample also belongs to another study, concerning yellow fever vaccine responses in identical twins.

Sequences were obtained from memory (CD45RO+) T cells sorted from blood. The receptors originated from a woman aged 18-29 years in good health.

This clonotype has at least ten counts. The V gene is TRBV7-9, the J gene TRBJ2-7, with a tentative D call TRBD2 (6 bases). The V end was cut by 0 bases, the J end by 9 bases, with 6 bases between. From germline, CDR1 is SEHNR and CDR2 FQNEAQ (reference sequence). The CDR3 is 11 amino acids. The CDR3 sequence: CASSLAGGQYF. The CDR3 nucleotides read TGTGCCAGCAGCTTAGCCGGGGGGCAGTACTTC.

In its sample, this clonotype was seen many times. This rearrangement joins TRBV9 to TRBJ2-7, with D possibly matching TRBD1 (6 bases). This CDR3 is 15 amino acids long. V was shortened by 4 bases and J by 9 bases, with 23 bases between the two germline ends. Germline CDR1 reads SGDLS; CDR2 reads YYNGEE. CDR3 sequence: CASSPHQDSVLVQYF. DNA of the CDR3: TGTGCCAGCAGCCCTCACCAGGACAGCGTCTTGGTGCAGTACTTC.

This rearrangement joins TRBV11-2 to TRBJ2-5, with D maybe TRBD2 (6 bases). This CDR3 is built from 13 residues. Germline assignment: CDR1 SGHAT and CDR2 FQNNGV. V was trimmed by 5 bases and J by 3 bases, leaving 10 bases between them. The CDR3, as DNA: TGTGCCAGCAGCCCCCGGGAGAAAGAGACCCAGTACTTC. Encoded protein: CASSPREKETQYF. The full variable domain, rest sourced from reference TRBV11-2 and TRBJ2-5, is EAGVAQSPRYKIIEKRQSVAFWCNPISGHATLYWYQQILGQGPKLLIQFQNNGVVDDSQLPKDRFSAERLKGVDSTLKIQPAKLEDSAVYLCASSPREKETQYFGPGTRLLVL.

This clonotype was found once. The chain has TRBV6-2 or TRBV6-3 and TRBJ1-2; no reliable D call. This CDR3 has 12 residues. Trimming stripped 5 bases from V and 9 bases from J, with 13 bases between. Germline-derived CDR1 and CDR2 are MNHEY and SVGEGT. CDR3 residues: CASSQEIVSYTF. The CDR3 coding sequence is TGTGCCAGCAGTCAAGAAATCGTAAGCTACACCTTC.

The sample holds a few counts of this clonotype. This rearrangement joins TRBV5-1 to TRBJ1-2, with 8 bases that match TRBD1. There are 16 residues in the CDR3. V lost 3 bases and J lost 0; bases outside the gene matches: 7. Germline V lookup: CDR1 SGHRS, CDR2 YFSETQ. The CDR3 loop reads CASSYGTGASNYGYTF. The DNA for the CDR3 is TGCGCCAGCAGCTACGGGACAGGAGCTTCTAACTATGGCTACACCTTC.

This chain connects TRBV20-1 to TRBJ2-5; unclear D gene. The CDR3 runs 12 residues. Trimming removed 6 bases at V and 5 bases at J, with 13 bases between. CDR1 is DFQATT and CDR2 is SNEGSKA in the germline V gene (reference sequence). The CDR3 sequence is CSAPRSGETQYF. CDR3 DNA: TGCAGTGCGCCACGTTCGGGCGAGACCCAGTACTTC.

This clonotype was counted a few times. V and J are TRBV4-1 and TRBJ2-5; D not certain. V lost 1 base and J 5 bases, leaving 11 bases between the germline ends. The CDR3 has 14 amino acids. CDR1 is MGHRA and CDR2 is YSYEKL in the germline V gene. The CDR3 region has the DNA TGCGCCAGCAGCCAAGTCGCGCAGGCGGAGACCCAGTACTTC. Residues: CASSQVAQAETQYF.

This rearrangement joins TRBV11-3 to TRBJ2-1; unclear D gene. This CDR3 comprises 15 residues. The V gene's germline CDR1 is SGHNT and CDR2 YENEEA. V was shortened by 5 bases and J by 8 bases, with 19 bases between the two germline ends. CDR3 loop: CASSVTSVDVYEQFF. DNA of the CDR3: TGTGCCAGCAGCGTTACATCCGTGGACGTTTATGAGCAGTTCTTC.

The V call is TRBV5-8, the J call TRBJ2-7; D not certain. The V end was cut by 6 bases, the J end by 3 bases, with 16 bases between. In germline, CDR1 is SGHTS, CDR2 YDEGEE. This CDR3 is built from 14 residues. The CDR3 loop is CASNQLAGDYEQYF. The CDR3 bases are TGTGCCAGCAACCAGTTAGCTGGCGACTACGAGCAGTACTTC.

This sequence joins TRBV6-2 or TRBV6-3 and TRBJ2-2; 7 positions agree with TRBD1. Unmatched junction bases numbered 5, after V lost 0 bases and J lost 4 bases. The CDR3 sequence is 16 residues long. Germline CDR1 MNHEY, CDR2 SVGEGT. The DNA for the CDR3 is TGTGCCAGCAGTTACTCAAGGGGGCGAGGCACCGGGGAGCTGTTTTTT. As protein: CASSYSRGRGTGELFF.

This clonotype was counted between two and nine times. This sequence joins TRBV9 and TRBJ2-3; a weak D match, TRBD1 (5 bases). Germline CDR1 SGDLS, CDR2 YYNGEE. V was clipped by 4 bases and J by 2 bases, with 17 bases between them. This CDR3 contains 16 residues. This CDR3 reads CASSPGGRQYTDTQYF. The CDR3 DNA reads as TGTGCCAGCAGCCCCGGTGGGCGACAGTACACAGATACGCAGTATTTT.

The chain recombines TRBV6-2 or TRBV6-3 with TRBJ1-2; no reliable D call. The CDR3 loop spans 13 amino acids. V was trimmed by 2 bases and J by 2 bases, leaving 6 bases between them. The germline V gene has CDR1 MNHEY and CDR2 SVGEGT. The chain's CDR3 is CASSYTENYGYTF. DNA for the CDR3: TGTGCCAGCAGTTACACGGAAAACTATGGCTACACCTTC.

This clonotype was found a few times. CDR3 sequence: CASSTGQGVTQYF. The CDR3 DNA follows: TGTGCCAGCAGCACCGGACAGGGGGTGACCCAGTACTTC. This chain joins TRBV7-3 and TRBJ2-5, with TRBD1 matching 10 bases. Looked up from germline, CDR1 is SGHTA and CDR2 is FQGTGA. V lost 5 bases, J lost 7 bases, and 4 bases stayed unmatched. The CDR3 covers 13 residues.

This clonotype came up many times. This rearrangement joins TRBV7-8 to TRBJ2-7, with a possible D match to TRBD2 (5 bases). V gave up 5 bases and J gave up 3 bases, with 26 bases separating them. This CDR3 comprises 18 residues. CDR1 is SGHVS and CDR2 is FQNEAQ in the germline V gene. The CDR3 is CASSPTLDWAALIYEQYV. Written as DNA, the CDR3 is TGTGCCAGCAGCCCAACCTTGGACTGGGCGGCACTTATCTACGAGCAGTACGTC.

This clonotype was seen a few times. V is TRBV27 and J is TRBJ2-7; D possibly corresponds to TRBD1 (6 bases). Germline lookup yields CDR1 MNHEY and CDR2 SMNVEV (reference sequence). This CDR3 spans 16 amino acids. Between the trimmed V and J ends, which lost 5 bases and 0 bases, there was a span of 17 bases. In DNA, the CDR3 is TGTGCCAGCAGTATCCTAAGGACAGACTACTCCTACGAGCAGTACTTC. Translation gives CASSILRTDYSYEQYF.

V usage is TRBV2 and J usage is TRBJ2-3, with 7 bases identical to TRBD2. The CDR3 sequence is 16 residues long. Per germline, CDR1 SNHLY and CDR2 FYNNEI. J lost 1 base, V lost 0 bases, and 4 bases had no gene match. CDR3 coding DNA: TGTGCCAGCAGTGAAGCGTCTAGCGGACGCACAGATACGCAGTATTTT. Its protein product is CASSEASSGRTDTQYF.

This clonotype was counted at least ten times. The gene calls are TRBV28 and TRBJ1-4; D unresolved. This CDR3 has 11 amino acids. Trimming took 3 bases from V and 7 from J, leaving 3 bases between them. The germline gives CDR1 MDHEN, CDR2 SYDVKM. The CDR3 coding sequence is TGTGCCAGCAGTTTTCGTGAAAAACTGTTTTTT. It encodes CASSFREKLFF.

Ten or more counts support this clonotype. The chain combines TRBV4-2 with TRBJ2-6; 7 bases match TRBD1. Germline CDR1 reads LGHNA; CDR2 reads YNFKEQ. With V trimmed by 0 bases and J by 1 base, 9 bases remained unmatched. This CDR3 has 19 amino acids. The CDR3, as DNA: TGTGCCAGCAGCCAAGAGGGACAGAACCTAGTTTCTGGGGCCAACGTCCTGACTTTC. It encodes CASSQEGQNLVSGANVLTF.

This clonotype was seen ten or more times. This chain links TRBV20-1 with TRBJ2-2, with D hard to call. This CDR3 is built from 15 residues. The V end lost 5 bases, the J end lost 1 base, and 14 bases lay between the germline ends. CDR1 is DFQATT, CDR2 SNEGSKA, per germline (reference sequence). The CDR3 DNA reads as TGCAGTGCTCAACAGCCTTTGGGGAACACCGGGGAGCTGTTTTTT. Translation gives CSAQQPLGNTGELFF.

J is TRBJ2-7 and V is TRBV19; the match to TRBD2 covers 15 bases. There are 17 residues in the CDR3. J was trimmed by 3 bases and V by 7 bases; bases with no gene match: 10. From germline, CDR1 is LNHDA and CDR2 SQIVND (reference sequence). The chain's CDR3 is CASTNGLAGGEYYEQYF. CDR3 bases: TGTGCCAGTACCAATGGACTAGCGGGAGGGGAGTACTACGAGCAGTACTTC. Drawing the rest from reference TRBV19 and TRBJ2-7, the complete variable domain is DGGITQSPKYLFRKEGQNVTLSCEQNLNHDAMYWYRQDPGQGLRLIYYSQIVNDFQKGDIAEGYSVSREKKESFPLTVTSAQKNPTAFYLCASTNGLAGGEYYEQYFGPGTRLTVT.

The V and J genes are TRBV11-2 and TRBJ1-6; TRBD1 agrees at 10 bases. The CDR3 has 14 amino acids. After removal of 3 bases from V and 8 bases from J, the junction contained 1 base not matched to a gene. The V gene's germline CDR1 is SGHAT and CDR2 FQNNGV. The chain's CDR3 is CASSFGTGDSPLHF. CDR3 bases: TGTGCCAGCAGCTTCGGGACAGGGGATTCACCCCTCCACTTT.

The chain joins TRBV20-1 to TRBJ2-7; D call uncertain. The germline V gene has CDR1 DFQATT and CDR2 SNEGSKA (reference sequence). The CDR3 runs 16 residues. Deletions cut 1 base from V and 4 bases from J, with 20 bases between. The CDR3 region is CSARASSGVAEYEQYF. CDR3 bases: TGCAGTGCTAGAGCATCAAGTGGAGTAGCAGAGTACGAGCAGTACTTC.

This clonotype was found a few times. CDR3 bases: TGTGCCAGCAGCCAAGATTTCTCGGGGACCACAGATACGCAGTATTTT. Translated: CASSQDFSGTTDTQYF. This chain joins TRBV4-2 and TRBJ2-3, with D possibly being TRBD1 or TRBD2 (5 bases each). Trimming removed 0 bases from V and 2 bases from J, with 12 bases in between. The CDR3 is 16 residues long. Germline V gene lookup returns CDR1 LGHNA and CDR2 YNFKEQ.

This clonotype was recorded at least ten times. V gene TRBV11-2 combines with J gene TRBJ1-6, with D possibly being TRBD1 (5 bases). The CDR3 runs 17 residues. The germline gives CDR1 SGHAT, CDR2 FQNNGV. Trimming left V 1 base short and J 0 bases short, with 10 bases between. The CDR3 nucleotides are TGTGCCAGCAGCTTAGGGGCAGGGAGCTCCTATAATTCACCCCTCCACTTT. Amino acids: CASSLGAGSSYNSPLHF.

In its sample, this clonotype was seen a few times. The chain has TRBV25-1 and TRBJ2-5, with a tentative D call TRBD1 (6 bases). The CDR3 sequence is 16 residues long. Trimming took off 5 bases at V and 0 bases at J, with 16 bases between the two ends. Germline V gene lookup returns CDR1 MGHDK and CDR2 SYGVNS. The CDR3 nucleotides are TGTGCCAGCAGTATCAGGGAAAGGGGGTACCAAGAGACCCAGTACTTC. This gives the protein CASSIRERGYQETQYF.

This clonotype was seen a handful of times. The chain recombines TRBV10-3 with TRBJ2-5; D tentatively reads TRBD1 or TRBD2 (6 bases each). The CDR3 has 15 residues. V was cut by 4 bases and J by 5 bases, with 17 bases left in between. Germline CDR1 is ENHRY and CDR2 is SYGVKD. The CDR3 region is CAISAPERGRETQYF. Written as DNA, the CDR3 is TGTGCCATCAGTGCCCCCGAACGGGGGCGGGAGACCCAGTACTTC.

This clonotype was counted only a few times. DNA for the CDR3: TGCAGTGCTAGAGACCCGACAGGTTTCGACGAGCAGTACGTC. Translated, it gives CSARDPTGFDEQYV. The V gene is TRBV20-1, the J gene TRBJ2-7; TRBD1 might be the D (6 bases). Germline V gives CDR1 DFQATT, CDR2 SNEGSKA (reference sequence). V was shortened by 0 bases and J by 5 bases, with 14 bases between the two germline ends. CDR3 length: 14 amino acids.

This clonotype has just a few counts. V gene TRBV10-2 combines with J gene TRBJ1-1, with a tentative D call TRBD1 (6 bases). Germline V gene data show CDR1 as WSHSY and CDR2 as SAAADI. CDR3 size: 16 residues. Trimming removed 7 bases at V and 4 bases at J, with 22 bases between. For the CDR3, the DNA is TGCGCCAGCAACCCGAGGGGGGTAGGGGAGGGCACTGAAGCTTTCTTT. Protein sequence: CASNPRGVGEGTEAFF.

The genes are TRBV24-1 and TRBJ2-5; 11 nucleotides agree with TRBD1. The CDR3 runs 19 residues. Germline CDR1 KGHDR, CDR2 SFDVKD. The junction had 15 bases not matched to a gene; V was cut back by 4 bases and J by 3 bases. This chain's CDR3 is CATSEPPVVRTGGKETQYF. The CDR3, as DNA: TGTGCCACCAGTGAACCGCCTGTGGTTAGGACAGGGGGCAAAGAGACCCAGTACTTC.

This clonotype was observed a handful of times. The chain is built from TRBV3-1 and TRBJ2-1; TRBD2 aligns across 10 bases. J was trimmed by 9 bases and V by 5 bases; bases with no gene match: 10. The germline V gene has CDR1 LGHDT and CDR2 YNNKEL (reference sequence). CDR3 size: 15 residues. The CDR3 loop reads CASSSSGGAFTEQFF. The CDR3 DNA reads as TGTGCCAGCAGCTCGAGCGGGGGGGCCTTCACTGAGCAGTTCTTC.

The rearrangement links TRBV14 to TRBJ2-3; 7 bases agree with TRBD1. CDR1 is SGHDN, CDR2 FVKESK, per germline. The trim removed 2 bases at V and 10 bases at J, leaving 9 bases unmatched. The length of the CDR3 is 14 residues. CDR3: CASSQNRGLDSQYF. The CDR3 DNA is TGTGCCAGCAGCCAAAACAGGGGCTTGGATTCGCAGTATTTT.